The rows below give T cell receptor beta chains drawn from one sample of a study of PD-1 blockade in classical Hodgkin lymphoma. Profiling relied on immunoSEQ multiplex PCR, and the TCRdb table lists in-frame clones only, not all of them. In the table there are more than 35,000 clones, 76% of which are singletons. The material sequenced was peripheral blood mononuclear cells (PBMCs), taken at baseline. The receptors shown here come from a human donor with classical Hodgkin lymphoma. The CDR3 runs from the conserved cysteine through the conserved F or W. The D gene is left open where the match is weak. Only part of the rows carry a size: once, few, many, or a class if the clone is expanded.

d_call	clone_size	j_call	v_call	cdr3_nt	cdr3_aa
NA	many	TRBJ2-2	TRBV10-3	TGTGCCATCAGTGAGTCGGGCCCGAACACCGGGGAGCTGTTTTTT	CAISESGPNTGELFF
NA	NA	TRBJ2-6	TRBV7-9	TGTGCCAGCAGCTTAGGGACCTCTGGGGCCAACGTCCTGACTTTC	CASSLGTSGANVLTF
TRBD1	NA	TRBJ2-1	TRBV18	TGTGCCAGCTCACCAAACCCGGGACAGGCCAGTAAGCAGTTCTTC	CASSPNPGQASKQFF
NA	NA	TRBJ2-1	TRBV28	TGTGCCAGCAGTATCTTCCTCGATGAGCAGTTCTTC	CASSIFLDEQFF
TRBD2	NA	TRBJ2-7	TRBV5-5	TGTGCCAGCAGCTTGGATAGCGGGAACTCCTACGAGCAGTACTTC	CASSLDSGNSYEQYF
NA	NA	TRBJ2-7	TRBV19	TGTGCCAGTAGGGCCTTTGGGAGTTTAGAGTACGAGCAGTACTTC	CASRAFGSLEYEQYF
NA	NA	TRBJ2-7	TRBV6-5	TGTGCCAGCAGTGTCGACGTTACCTACGAGCAGTACTTC	CASSVDVTYEQYF
NA	once	TRBJ2-7	TRBV2	TGTGCCAGCAGTGAACCCCTTCGCTCCTACGAGCAGTACTTC	CASSEPLRSYEQYF
NA	NA	TRBJ2-1	TRBV5-1	TGCGCCAGCAGCTTGGATCTAGTGGGAAATGAGCAGTTCTTC	CASSLDLVGNEQFF
NA	few	TRBJ1-1	TRBV11-2	TGTGCCAGCAGCTTAGATCTGACAGGGAACACTGAAGCTTTCTTT	CASSLDLTGNTEAFF
NA	once	TRBJ2-3	TRBV5-1	TGCGCCAGCAGCTTGTACGGGAGTGGGGGCACAGATACGCAGTATTTT	CASSLYGSGGTDTQYF
TRBD2	NA	TRBJ2-2	TRBV27	TGTGCCAGCAGTCCATGGACTAGCGGGAGCACCGGGGAGCTGTTTTTT	CASSPWTSGSTGELFF
NA	NA	TRBJ2-2	TRBV5-1	TGCGCCAGCAGCTTGGGTCGGGTTTTCTTTAGGAACACCGGGGAGCTGTTTTTT	CASSLGRVFFRNTGELFF
TRBD2	NA	TRBJ2-7	TRBV7-6	TGTGCCAGCAGCCCCGGACTAGTAGGGCACGAGCAGTACTTC	CASSPGLVGHEQYF
TRBD1	NA	TRBJ1-2	TRBV6-1	TGTGCCAGCAGACCCGGGACAGGGGGCCACTATGGCTACACCTTC	CASRPGTGGHYGYTF
TRBD2	NA	TRBJ2-7	TRBV7-3	TGTGCCAGCAGCGCTAGCGGGAGGGGCTACGAGCAGTACTTC	CASSASGRGYEQYF
NA	NA	TRBJ1-4	TRBV21-1	TGTGCCAGCAGGGGTACTAATGAAAAACTGTTTTTT	CASRGTNEKLFF
NA	medium-sized	TRBJ2-1	TRBV21-1	TGTGCCAGCAGCAAAGCGCTCAGTGAGCAGTTCTTC	CASSKALSEQFF
TRBD1	NA	TRBJ2-1	TRBV18	TGTGCCAGCTCACCGGCCCTTCGAAAGGGGGCGAGCAATGAGCAGTTCTTC	CASSPALRKGASNEQFF
NA	NA	TRBJ2-5	TRBV6-5	TGTGCCAGCAGTTACTCGCGGGATCGAGAAGAGACCCAGTACTTC	CASSYSRDREETQYF
NA	NA	TRBJ1-2	TRBV9	TGTGCCAGCAGCGTAGATTTGGGACCTAACTATGGCTACATCTTC	CASSVDLGPNYGYIF
TRBD2	few	TRBJ2-3	TRBV5-1	TGCGCCAGCAGCTCCTTAGCGGGAGGGGGCACAGATACGCAGTATTTT	CASSSLAGGGTDTQYF
NA	NA	TRBJ2-5	TRBV2	TGTGCCAGCAGTGAAGCGGCGAGGGAGACCCAGTACTTC	CASSEAARETQYF
NA	NA	TRBJ1-2	TRBV5-6	TGTGCCAGCAGCTTTGTCACAGCTATAGGCTATGGCTACACCTTC	CASSFVTAIGYGYTF
NA	NA	TRBJ2-5	TRBV5-1	TGCGCCAGCAGCATCCAAGAGACCCAGTACTTC	CASSIQETQYF
TRBD1	NA	TRBJ1-5	TRBV4-1	TGCGCCAGCAGCCACACAGGGGCGGGCAATCAGCCCCAGCATTTT	CASSHTGAGNQPQHF
TRBD1	NA	TRBJ1-2	TRBV15	TGTGCCACCAGCAGAGGGGCAGGGGGAAAGGTTTATGGCTACACCTTC	CATSRGAGGKVYGYTF
TRBD1	NA	TRBJ2-7	TRBV19	TGTGCCAGTAGTATTTATTGGACCGGGACAGGGGGCTACGAGCAGTACTTC	CASSIYWTGTGGYEQYF
TRBD1	NA	TRBJ2-7	TRBV28	TGTGCCAGCAGTTTTTACAGGGGCCGAACATTGGACTTC	CASSFYRGRTLDF
NA	NA	TRBJ1-1	TRBV5-1	TGCGCCAGCAGCTTGGAGGGGAGGAACACTGAAGCTTTCTTT	CASSLEGRNTEAFF
NA	few	TRBJ1-5	TRBV5-8	TGTGCCAGCAGCTATCATAATCAGCCCCAGCATTTT	CASSYHNQPQHF
NA	once	TRBJ2-7	TRBV28	TGTGCCAGCAGTTTACCGTCCCCGAGCCGGGGGAACTACGAGCAGTACTTC	CASSLPSPSRGNYEQYF
NA	medium-sized	TRBJ2-7	TRBV18	TGTGCCAGCTCACCAAGCGTCGAGCAGTACTTC	CASSPSVEQYF
NA	once	TRBJ2-5	TRBV15	TGTGCCACCAGCAGAGGCAGGATATACCAAGAGACCCAGTACTTC	CATSRGRIYQETQYF
NA	NA	TRBJ2-5	TRBV7-7	TGTGCCAGCAGCCCAACAGGGAGAGAGACCCAGTACTTC	CASSPTGRETQYF
NA	NA	TRBJ2-6	TRBV7-8	TGTGCCAGCAGCTTAGCGTTCCGGAGGACCCCCCTCTCTGGGGCCAACGTCCTGACTTTC	CASSLAFRRTPLSGANVLTF
TRBD2	few	TRBJ2-5	TRBV2	TGTGCCAGCAGGACTAGCGGTTCATCCCCGTACTTC	CASRTSGSSPYF
NA	NA	TRBJ2-2	TRBV11-2	TGTGCCAGCACAGAAGCCTACAACACCGGGGAGCTGTTTTTT	CASTEAYNTGELFF
TRBD2	few	TRBJ2-3	TRBV4-1	TGCGCCAGCAGCCACCGGACTAGCAGTAGAGATACGCAGTATTTT	CASSHRTSSRDTQYF
NA	few	TRBJ1-5	TRBV5-8	TGTGCCAGCAGCTTACAGGGTTATAGCAATCAGCCCCAGCATTTT	CASSLQGYSNQPQHF
NA	NA	TRBJ2-7	TRBV28	TGTGCCAGCAGTTTTGGACTGGGCTACGAGCAGTACTTC	CASSFGLGYEQYF
TRBD1	few	TRBJ2-1	TRBV4-1	TGCGCCAGCAGCCAAAGTGACAGGGTCGGCAATGAGCAGTTCTTC	CASSQSDRVGNEQFF
NA	NA	TRBJ1-2	TRBV5-6	TGTGCCAGCAGCTTGCGGAACTATGGCTACACCTTC	CASSLRNYGYTF
NA	few	TRBJ2-3	TRBV6-5	TGTGCCAGCACCACAAGTAATCAATTCGATACGCAGTATTTT	CASTTSNQFDTQYF
NA	few	TRBJ2-1	TRBV21-1	TGTGCCAGCAGCAACGTTTATATCAATGAGCAGTTCTTC	CASSNVYINEQFF
NA	NA	TRBJ2-3	TRBV5-1	TGCGCCAGCAGCTTGGACGCGGGAATAACAGATACGCAGTATTTT	CASSLDAGITDTQYF
TRBD2	NA	TRBJ2-1	TRBV7-3	TGTGCCAGCAGCTTAATGACTAGCGGGAGATACAATGAGCAGTTCTTC	CASSLMTSGRYNEQFF
NA	few	TRBJ1-1	TRBV28	TGTGCCAGCATGGCAGACCAAGCTATTTACTTGAACACTGAAGCTTTCTTT	CASMADQAIYLNTEAFF
NA	NA	TRBJ1-5	TRBV11-2	TGTGCCAGCAGCTTAGATGTGGGGTACAATCAGCCCCAGCATTTT	CASSLDVGYNQPQHF
NA	NA	TRBJ1-1	TRBV7-3	TGTGCCAGCAGCTTATCCAGAGGGACTGAAGCTTTCTTT	CASSLSRGTEAFF
TRBD1	NA	TRBJ2-7	TRBV7-9	TGTGCCAGCAGCTACCCGGACAGGGACTTCTACGAGCAGTACTTC	CASSYPDRDFYEQYF
TRBD2	NA	TRBJ2-7	TRBV28	TGTGCCAGCAGCTTGGGACTAGCGGGAAGCATGCGAATCTACGAGCAGTACTTC	CASSLGLAGSMRIYEQYF
NA	NA	TRBJ1-2	TRBV5-3	TGTGCCAGAAGCTTGGTGGCAGGGGATCGGGGCTACACCTTC	CARSLVAGDRGYTF
TRBD2	few	TRBJ2-3	TRBV6-5	TGTGCCAGCAGCCGACTAGCGGGAGGCACAGATACGCAGTATTTT	CASSRLAGGTDTQYF
TRBD2	NA	TRBJ2-3	TRBV5-1	TGCGCCAGCGGTGCGGGGGACAGCACAGATACGCAGTATTTT	CASGAGDSTDTQYF
NA	NA	TRBJ1-4	TRBV5-1	TGCGCCAGCAGCTTGGCTTTCACGGCGTATGATGAAAAACTGTTTTTT	CASSLAFTAYDEKLFF
TRBD1	NA	TRBJ1-3	TRBV5-1	TGCGCCAGCAGCGACGGGACAGGGACTGGAAACACCATATATTTT	CASSDGTGTGNTIYF
NA	NA	TRBJ2-4	TRBV7-2	TGTGCCAGCAGCCCCGGAGGGCAGGCCAAAAACATTCAGTACTTC	CASSPGGQAKNIQYF
NA	NA	TRBJ2-1	TRBV18	TGTGCCAGCTCACCACCTTCCGGACGTTTCCAGTTCTTC	CASSPPSGRFQFF
NA	NA	TRBJ2-7	TRBV18	TGTGCCAGCTCACCAGGGGTGGACTACGAGCAGTACTTC	CASSPGVDYEQYF